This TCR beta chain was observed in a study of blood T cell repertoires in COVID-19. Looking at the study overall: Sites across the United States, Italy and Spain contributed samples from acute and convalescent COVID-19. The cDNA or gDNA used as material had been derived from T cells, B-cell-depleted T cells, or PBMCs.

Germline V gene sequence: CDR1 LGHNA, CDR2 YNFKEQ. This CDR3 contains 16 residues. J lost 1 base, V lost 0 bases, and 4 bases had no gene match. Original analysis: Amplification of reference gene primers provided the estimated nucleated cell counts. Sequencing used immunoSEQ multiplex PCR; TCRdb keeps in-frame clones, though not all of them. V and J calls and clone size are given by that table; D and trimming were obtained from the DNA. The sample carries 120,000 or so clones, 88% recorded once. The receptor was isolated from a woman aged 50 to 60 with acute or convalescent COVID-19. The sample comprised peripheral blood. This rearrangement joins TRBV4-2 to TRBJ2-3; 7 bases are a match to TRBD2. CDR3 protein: CASSQDAAGGTDTQYF. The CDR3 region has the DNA TGTGCCAGCAGCCAAGATGCGGCGGGAGGCACAGATACGCAGTATTTT.